The 4 T cell receptor beta chains given below trace back to one sample, sequenced in a study of cytotoxic CD8 clonotypes in ibrutinib-treated CLL. The repertoire was sequenced with immunoSEQ multiplex PCR; TCRdb's copy has only in-frame clones and lacks some. Of about 160,000 clones detected, roughly 84% appear once; the ten largest clones hold roughly 3%. The sequencing used PBMCs, collected at disease progression, from a patient treated with ibrutinib. The receptors were gathered from a human donor with chronic lymphocytic leukemia.

Only one count was recorded for this clone. The chain has TRBV7-8 and TRBJ2-1; D possibly uses TRBD1 or TRBD2 (6 bases each). This CDR3 spans 15 amino acids. The germline V and J ends were trimmed by 3 bases and 0 bases, with 9 bases remaining between them. From germline, CDR1 is SGHVS and CDR2 FQNEAQ. This chain's CDR3 is CASSFWGASYNEQFF. CDR3 DNA sequence: TGTGCCAGCAGCTTTTGGGGGGCCTCCTACAATGAGCAGTTCTTC.

The chain uses TRBV10-3 and TRBJ1-1, with D possibly matching TRBD1 (6 bases). The germline CDR1 and CDR2 sequences are ENHRY and SYGVKD. Trimming left V 7 bases short and J 1 base short, with 10 bases between. This CDR3 is 13 amino acids long. The DNA for the CDR3 is TGTGCCATCAAATCGGGGGCGAACACTGAAGCTTTCTTT. This encodes CAIKSGANTEAFF.

The J gene is TRBJ1-2, the V gene TRBV6-5; D gene uncertain. Germline V gene data show CDR1 as MNHEY and CDR2 as SVGAGI. There are 14 residues in the CDR3. Trimming removed 2 bases from V and 0 bases from J, with 7 bases in between. The CDR3 sequence is CASSYRRANYGYTF. The DNA for the CDR3 is TGTGCCAGCAGTTACCGGCGAGCTAACTATGGCTACACCTTC.

This rearrangement joins TRBV7-8 to TRBJ1-5; TRBD1 aligns across 7 bases. V shed 0 bases, J shed 5 bases, and the junction held 10 bases outside the gene matches. The CDR3 is 17 residues long. Germline V lookup: CDR1 SGHVS, CDR2 FQNEAQ. DNA of the CDR3: TGTGCCAGCAGCTTAGCGTCGGGACAGTTGGTTTATCAGCCCCAGCATTTT. It codes for CASSLASGQLVYQPQHF.